This T cell receptor beta chain was captured by sequencing in a study of prognosis after radiotherapy for stage I lung cancer. About the research overall: Squamous cell carcinoma tumors occurred in seven patients, adenocarcinoma in 11 to 13.

This CDR3 is 15 amino acids long. Germline CDR1 LNHNV, CDR2 YYDKDF (reference sequence). Trimming at V came to 1 base and at J to 2 bases, leaving 3 bases not matched to a gene. The patient cohort was node-negative on CT and PET/CT, with no prior chemotherapy, radiotherapy or other malignancies. This clonotype has a count of ten or more. The antigen is unknown. The study amplified the TCR beta CDR3 region from genomic DNA. This amplification was carried out by two rounds of multiplex PCR. It was primers specific to each TRBV and TRBJ gene that first-round PCR used. TCRdb redid the calling of the multiplex PCR reads with MiXCR, one entry per CDR3 protein. This table holds 30,000 to 40,000 distinct CDR3 sequences, about 31% found once. Study findings and constraints: Frequencies of TRBV and TRBJ gene use reportedly varied by whether patients had metastases.

The rearrangement joins TRBV15 to TRBJ2-5, with 8 bases that match TRBD1. Sequences were derived from PBMCs, sampled before or after stereotactic body radiation therapy (not recorded which). The TCR was taken from a donor over 45 with non-small cell lung cancer. The DNA of the CDR3 is TGTGCCACCAGCAGAGGCGGACAGGGTCAAGAGACCCAGTACTTC. This gives the protein CATSRGGQGQETQYF.